What follows are 16 T cell receptor beta chains derived from one specimen sequenced in a study of shared clonotypes between healthy human individuals. Some clones are missing from TCRdb's copy, which holds only in-frame ones; the method was immunoSEQ multiplex PCR. The data hold about 1 million clones, with under 80% observed a single time. Material: memory CD4+ T cells sorted from blood. Subset described: CD45RA-negative fraction. These TCRs come from a man aged 18 to 30 in good health.

This clone was detected a few times. V gene TRBV7-9 combines with J gene TRBJ1-1, with D unresolved. The CDR3 extends over 14 amino acids. Trimming cost V 1 base and J 3 bases, with 9 bases left between them. The germline CDR1 and CDR2 sequences are SEHNR and FQNEAQ (reference sequence). The CDR3 here is CASSLGLTDTEAFF. As DNA, the CDR3 is TGTGCCAGCAGCTTAGGGTTAACGGACACTGAAGCTTTCTTT. Variable domain in full (rest from reference TRBV7-9 and TRBJ1-1): DTGVSQNPRHKITKRGQNVTFRCDPISEHNRLYWYRQTLGQGPEFLTYFQNEAQLEKSRLLSDRFSAERPKGSFSTLEIQRTEQGDSAMYLCASSLGLTDTEAFFGQGTRLTVV.

This clone was seen a few times. The rearrangement joins TRBV28 to TRBJ2-3; TRBD2 might be the D (5 bases). This CDR3 has 15 residues. Trimming cost V 7 bases and J 3 bases, with 17 bases left between them. Germline lookup yields CDR1 MDHEN and CDR2 SYDVKM. Here the CDR3 DNA reads TGTGCCAGCACCCCCCGGGGTAGGGATACAGATACGCAGTATTTT. Protein product: CASTPRGRDTDTQYF.

This clone was counted a single time. The V gene is TRBV6-1, the J gene TRBJ1-5, with TRBD1 matching over 8 bases. This CDR3 has 19 amino acids. Germline V gene lookup returns CDR1 MNHNS and CDR2 SASEGT. V was clipped by 6 bases and J by 3 bases; unmatched bases: 19. CDR3 amino acids: CASRESRTGQWQPNQPQHF. DNA for the CDR3: TGTGCCAGCAGAGAATCCCGGACAGGGCAGTGGCAACCCAATCAGCCCCAGCATTTT.

V is TRBV6-5 and J is TRBJ2-7; D may be TRBD2 (5 bases). Trimming removed 0 bases from V and 4 bases from J, with 16 bases in between. The CDR3 length is 16 residues. Looked up from germline, CDR1 is MNHEY and CDR2 is SVGAGI. CDR3 bases: TGTGCCAGCAGTTACTCGCTGCCAGGTGAGGGTTACGAGCAGTACTTC. It specifies CASSYSLPGEGYEQYF.

V and J are TRBV11-1 and TRBJ1-3; D remains unclear. In germline, CDR1 is SGHAT, CDR2 FQDESV (reference sequence). This CDR3 spans 14 amino acids. Trimming removed 5 bases at V and 0 bases at J, with 8 bases between. DNA for the CDR3: TGTGCCAGCAGCCAAAGAAGCTCTGGAAACACCATATATTTT. Translated, it gives CASSQRSSGNTIYF.

This clone was observed a few times. The chain couples TRBV4-2 to TRBJ2-1, with a tentative D call TRBD2 (5 bases). The CDR3 runs to 18 residues. The V gene lost 1 base and the J gene lost 7 bases, with 23 bases spanning the gap. Looked up from germline, CDR1 is LGHNA and CDR2 is YNFKEQ. The CDR3 protein is CASSQGLSLGSGSNEQFF. In DNA form, the CDR3 reads TGTGCCAGCAGCCAAGGACTAAGCCTTGGATCGGGATCGAATGAGCAGTTCTTC.

This chain connects TRBV5-1 to TRBJ1-1, with 9 bases that match TRBD1. J gave up 5 bases and V 4 bases, and 9 bases lay outside the gene matches. CDR3 length: 15 residues. Germline V CDR1 and CDR2: SGHRS, YFSETQ. This chain's CDR3 is CASSIEGTGQTEAFF. DNA of the CDR3: TGCGCCAGCAGCATAGAGGGGACAGGGCAAACTGAAGCTTTCTTT.

The rearrangement links TRBV11-2 to TRBJ2-1; 8 bases are shared with TRBD2. Looked up from germline, CDR1 is SGHAT and CDR2 is FQNNGV. Trimming at V came to 1 base and at J to 7 bases, leaving 6 bases not matched to a gene. The CDR3 covers 15 residues. DNA for the CDR3: TGTGCCAGCAGCTTAGCGGGGGGGAAGGGGAATGAGCAGTTCTTC. Translated: CASSLAGGKGNEQFF.

The gene calls are TRBV7-6 and TRBJ2-7; D gene unclear. Germline V gene sequence: CDR1 SGHVS, CDR2 FNYEAQ. There are 13 residues in the CDR3. The V and J ends lost 0 bases and 4 bases respectively, with 7 bases between them. As DNA, the CDR3 is TGTGCCAGCAGCTTAGCGTTCCTTTACGAGCAGTACTTC. Translated, it gives CASSLAFLYEQYF.

A single count supports this clone. The J gene is TRBJ2-7, the V gene TRBV10-3; no firm D call. This CDR3 spans 12 amino acids. V dropped 5 bases and J dropped 2 bases, with 7 bases sitting between them. The germline V gene encodes CDR1 ENHRY and CDR2 SYGVKD. The CDR3 region has the DNA TGTGCCATCAGTCTCGGCGCCTACGAGCAGTACTTC. As protein: CAISLGAYEQYF.

The sample holds many counts of this clone. The CDR3 protein is CASSPNRDRGYGYTF. In DNA form, the CDR3 reads TGTGCCAGCAGTCCGAACCGGGACAGGGGCTATGGCTACACCTTC. J is TRBJ1-2 and V is TRBV27; 10 bases line up with TRBD1. V was pared by 5 bases and J by 4 bases, with 7 bases of the junction left unmatched. Germline lookup yields CDR1 MNHEY and CDR2 SMNVEV (reference sequence). This CDR3 is 15 amino acids long.

The chain uses TRBV30 and TRBJ2-7; 8 bases agree with TRBD2. CDR3 length: 14 residues. After removal of 3 bases from V and 6 bases from J, the junction contained 10 bases not matched to a gene. CDR1 and CDR2 (germline): GTSNPN, SVGIG (reference sequence). CDR3 nucleotide sequence: TGTGCCTGGAGGGAGCGGGGGTCCCCCGGCGAGCAGTACTTC. It is translated as CAWRERGSPGEQYF.

This clone was seen only a few times. The chain links TRBV28 to TRBJ1-1; a weak D match, TRBD1 (5 bases). The CDR3 covers 13 residues. CDR1 is MDHEN and CDR2 is SYDVKM in the germline V gene. V lost 5 bases and J lost 5, with 12 bases in between. CDR3 nucleotides: TGTGCCAGCAGTATGACAGTGGGTACTGAAGCTTTCTTT. It yields the protein CASSMTVGTEAFF.

This clone was recorded a few times. A read error may account for a junction end that differs from germline. At the DNA level, this CDR3 is encoded by other sequences in the same sample as well. This chain's CDR3 is CASTLGGSYGYTF. The CDR3 DNA follows: TGCGCCAGCACCTTGGGAGGATCCTATGGCTACACCTTC. V usage is TRBV5-1 and J usage is TRBJ1-2; no clear D. The CDR3 has 13 residues. From germline, CDR1 is SGHRS and CDR2 YFSETQ.

This chain uses TRBV5-1 with TRBJ2-1, with 8 bases aligning to TRBD2. In germline, CDR1 is SGHRS, CDR2 YFSETQ. V trimming: 7 bases; J trimming: 9 bases; junction bases outside the gene matches: 12. CDR3 length: 14 residues. CDR3 DNA: TGCGCCAGCGGGATTCCGACTAGCGTGGGTGAGCAGTTCTTC. Residues: CASGIPTSVGEQFF.

This sequence joins TRBV11-2 and TRBJ2-7; 11 nucleotides line up with TRBD2. J gave up 2 bases and V 5 bases, and 2 bases lay outside the gene matches. CDR3 size: 14 residues. Germline CDR1 reads SGHAT; CDR2 reads FQNNGV. CDR3 nucleotides: TGTGCCAGCAGCGGGACTAGCGGTACCTACGAGCAGTACTTC. Protein: CASSGTSGTYEQYF.